Presented here are 18 T cell receptor beta chains from one specimen sequenced in a study of cytomegalovirus exposure and HLA in healthy donors. PCR was performed using 60 Vbeta and 13 Jbeta primers. The repertoire was sequenced with immunoSEQ multiplex PCR; TCRdb's copy has only in-frame clones and lacks some. The data hold tens of thousands of clones, with 65% to 70% observed a single time. Material for sequencing was PBMCs. These receptors all come from a woman in her twenties or thirties in good health and CMV-seronegative.

DNA for the CDR3: TGTGCCAGCAGCTTAGTATTGACAGGCTATGGCTACACCTTC. Translated, it gives CASSLVLTGYGYTF. This chain joins TRBV7-8 and TRBJ1-2; perhaps TRBD1 as D (6 bases). Germline CDR1 is SGHVS and CDR2 is FQNEAQ. The CDR3 loop spans 14 amino acids. V dropped 1 base and J dropped 4 bases, with 10 bases sitting between them.

J is TRBJ1-1 and V is TRBV11-3; D unresolved. The germline V gene has CDR1 SGHNT and CDR2 YENEEA. There are 13 residues in the CDR3. V lost 5 bases to trimming and J lost 3 bases, with 10 bases between them. CDR3 sequence: CASSVGRDTEAFF. The CDR3 DNA is TGTGCCAGCAGCGTCGGGAGGGACACTGAAGCTTTCTTT.

The chain has TRBV2 and TRBJ1-5; 7 bases are a match to TRBD1. The CDR3 has 14 amino acids. Germline assignment: CDR1 SNHLY and CDR2 FYNNEI. The V segment lost 5 bases and the J segment 4 bases; nucleotides outside the gene matches: 5. This CDR3 reads CASSRQGSNQPQHF. The CDR3 DNA sequence: TGTGCCAGCAGTCGACAGGGATCAAATCAGCCCCAGCATTTT.

The CDR3 DNA sequence: TGTGCCAGCATGACAAGCGGGGGGTACAATGAGCAGTTCTTC. This translates into CASMTSGGYNEQFF. V gene TRBV6-1 combines with J gene TRBJ2-1; 9 nucleotides line up with TRBD2. Germline V lookup: CDR1 MNHNS, CDR2 SASEGT. CDR3 length: 14 residues. The ends lost 7 bases at V and 4 bases at J; junction bases unmatched: 5.

The chain employs TRBV5-1 and TRBJ1-1; a weak D match, TRBD1 (5 bases). This CDR3 contains 15 residues. Germline values: CDR1 SGHRS, CDR2 YFSETQ. Trimming removed 1 base at V and 4 bases at J, with 14 bases between. The CDR3 spells CASSLSQGYGTEAFF. CDR3 bases: TGCGCCAGCAGCTTGTCCCAGGGCTACGGCACTGAAGCTTTCTTT.

This chain links TRBV6-5 with TRBJ2-1, with 9 bases that match TRBD2. The CDR3 runs 14 residues. Germline loops: CDR1 MNHEY, CDR2 SVGAGI. J lost 8 bases, V lost 6 bases, and 8 bases had no gene match. The CDR3 loop reads CASRRERGVHEQFF. The CDR3 nucleotides are TGTGCCAGCAGACGCGAGCGGGGGGTCCATGAGCAGTTCTTC.

The gene calls are TRBV9 and TRBJ2-5, with 9 bases identical to TRBD2. The length of the CDR3 is 14 residues. V lost 6 bases to trimming and J lost 4 bases; unmatched junction nucleotides: 7. Germline V gives CDR1 SGDLS, CDR2 YYNGEE. CDR3 sequence (DNA): TGTGCCAGCAATGTTGCGGGGGGGCCAGAGACCCAGTACTTC. This encodes CASNVAGGPETQYF.

The CDR3 nucleotides read TGTGCCAGCAGCTTACTCGGGGATCCTGAAGCTTTCTTT. It codes for CASSLLGDPEAFF. The chain links TRBV7-2 to TRBJ1-1; D is unclear. Trimming shortened V by 2 bases and J by 6 bases, and 10 bases separated the two germline ends. From germline, CDR1 is SGHTA and CDR2 FQGNSA. This CDR3 has 13 residues.

The chain carries TRBV6-5 and TRBJ2-1; 10 bases fit TRBD2. Germline CDR1 MNHEY, CDR2 SVGAGI. The CDR3 totals 16 residues. Unmatched junction bases numbered 9, after V lost 4 bases and J lost 6 bases. The CDR3 loop is CASSFSPSGGRNEQFF. The CDR3 DNA sequence: TGTGCCAGCAGTTTTTCCCCTAGCGGGGGCCGCAATGAGCAGTTCTTC.

The chain recombines TRBV5-6 with TRBJ1-6; D uncertain. The germline V and J ends were trimmed by 2 bases and 3 bases, with 9 bases remaining between them. The CDR3 extends over 15 amino acids. Germline values: CDR1 SGHDT, CDR2 YYEEEE. CDR3: CASSLTGVYNSPLHF. The CDR3 DNA reads as TGTGCCAGCAGCTTAACCGGAGTCTATAATTCACCCCTCCACTTT.

This clone has more than one count but fewer than ten. The gene calls are TRBV7-2 and TRBJ2-5, with 15 bases lining up with TRBD2. The CDR3 is 18 amino acids. Germline values: CDR1 SGHTA, CDR2 FQGNSA. V lost 0 bases and J lost 5; bases outside the gene matches: 7. DNA for the CDR3: TGTGCCAGCAGCTTAGCCAGGACTAGCGGGGGGGCCCAGGAGACCCAGTACTTC. This sequence encodes CASSLARTSGGAQETQYF.

This clone was counted a few times. The chain has TRBV6-1 and TRBJ1-1; D is uncertain. CDR1 and CDR2 (germline): MNHNS, SASEGT. The ends were cut back, 6 bases at V and 5 bases at J, with 7 bases in the middle. The CDR3 totals 11 residues. The CDR3 sequence is CASSSVTEAFF. CDR3 bases: TGTGCCAGCAGCTCAGTGACTGAAGCTTTCTTT.

V usage is TRBV6-6 and J usage is TRBJ2-7; possibly TRBD2 for D (6 bases). Trimming cost V 6 bases and J 3 bases, with 18 bases left between them. The CDR3 is 15 residues long. Looked up from germline, CDR1 is MNHNY and CDR2 is SVGAGI (reference sequence). This chain's CDR3 is CASSPSGGVVYEQYF. The CDR3 DNA sequence: TGTGCCAGCAGCCCCTCCGGAGGGGTTGTCTACGAGCAGTACTTC.

The rearrangement links TRBV21-1 to TRBJ1-5; the table gives TRBD1 as D, unverified against the DNA. TRBV21-1 is noted as a pseudogene. There are 16 residues in the CDR3. The CDR3 protein is CASSKENDRGNQPQHF. As DNA, the CDR3 is TGTGCCAGCAGCAAAGAAAACGACAGGGGCAATCAGCCCCAGCATTTT.

This chain uses TRBV30 with TRBJ2-5; D possibly corresponds to TRBD1 (6 bases). The J call is doubtful: the DNA matches TRBJ2-7 better. Germline values: CDR1 GTSNPN, CDR2 SVGIG (reference sequence). The CDR3 totals 14 residues. In DNA, the CDR3 is TGTGCCTGGAGTGGGGTGGACAGTTCCTACGAGCAGTACTTC. It yields the protein CAWSGVDSSYEQYF.

The rearrangement joins TRBV6-6 to TRBJ1-4; D ambiguous. The CDR3 spans 15 residues. Germline CDR1 MNHNY, CDR2 SVGAGI (reference sequence). Trimming cost V 0 bases and J 4 bases, with 9 bases left between them. The CDR3 sequence is CASSYSWRDNEKLFF. The DNA of the CDR3 is TGTGCCAGCAGTTACTCCTGGAGGGATAATGAAAAACTGTTTTTT.

The chain links TRBV19 to TRBJ1-1, with TRBD1 matching 8 bases. Germline CDR1 is LNHDA and CDR2 is SQIVND (reference sequence). V lost 3 bases and J lost 5; bases outside the gene matches: 11. The CDR3 sequence is 16 residues long. Here the CDR3 DNA reads TGTGCCAGTAGTATTGGACAGGGCGCGGGAGGGACTGAAGCTTTCTTT. It codes for CASSIGQGAGGTEAFF.

The gene calls are TRBV5-6 and TRBJ1-2, with 7 nucleotides matching TRBD1. Losses at the gene ends were 4 bases for V and 4 bases for J; bases not matched to a gene: 10. The germline gives CDR1 SGHDT, CDR2 YYEEEE. The CDR3 is made up of 15 amino acids. CDR3 nucleotides: TGTGCCAGCAGCCCCGGGACAGCTAGCTCCTATGGCTACACCTTC. This sequence encodes CASSPGTASSYGYTF.